These 26 T cell receptor beta chains were sequenced from one sample in a study of cytomegalovirus exposure and HLA in healthy donors. PCR employed 60 Vbeta and 13 Jbeta primers. TCRdb keeps only in-frame clones here, not all; method: immunoSEQ multiplex PCR. Seen here are over 100,000 clones, over 65% observed once, and the top ten hold about 3.3%. Sequences were obtained from PBMCs. The receptors originated from a woman aged 30 to 39 in good health and CMV-seropositive.

Note on this clone: Compared with germline, one end of the junction differs, possibly owing to a read error. This sequence joins TRBV20-1 and TRBJ2-7; D might be TRBD2 (7 bases). Germline CDR1 reads DFQATT; CDR2 reads SNEGSKA (reference sequence). The CDR3 has 10 residues. The CDR3 spells CSARGARMHF. CDR3 DNA sequence: TGCAGTGCTCGGGGGGCCAGGATGCACTTC.

The chain has TRBV27 and TRBJ2-7; a possible D gene is TRBD1 (5 bases). In germline, CDR1 is MNHEY, CDR2 SMNVEV (reference sequence). The V end lost 3 bases, the J end lost 4 bases, and 13 bases lay between the germline ends. The CDR3 totals 14 residues. CDR3 in DNA: TGTGCCAGCAGTTTTCACGACAGTACGTACGAGCAGTACTTC. This codes for CASSFHDSTYEQYF.

The rearrangement joins TRBV11-2 to TRBJ1-2, with TRBD1 matching 7 bases. This CDR3 has 16 amino acids. V trimming: 5 bases; J trimming: 1 base; junction bases outside the gene matches: 10. Germline CDR1 and CDR2: SGHAT and FQNNGV. CDR3 region: CASSHRQGPLNYGYTF. CDR3 DNA: TGTGCCAGCAGCCACAGACAGGGCCCCCTTAACTATGGCTACACCTTC.

The rearrangement uses TRBV7-9 and TRBJ2-3, with D possibly being TRBD2 (5 bases). V was cut by 6 bases and J by 1 base, with 11 bases left in between. Germline assignment: CDR1 SEHNR and CDR2 FQNEAQ (reference sequence). This CDR3 is 14 amino acids long. CDR3 sequence reads: CASRGLRGTDTQYF. In nucleotides, the CDR3 is TGTGCCAGCAGAGGACTGAGAGGCACAGATACGCAGTATTTT.

This clone was counted a few times. This rearrangement joins TRBV27 to TRBJ1-1, with TRBD1 matching over 7 bases. Trimming cost V 6 bases and J 0 bases; bases outside gene matches: 7. Germline CDR1 is MNHEY and CDR2 is SMNVEV (reference sequence). CDR3 length: 15 residues. CDR3 residues: CASRNRTGMNTEAFF. The CDR3 DNA follows: TGTGCCAGCAGGAACCGGACAGGTATGAACACTGAAGCTTTCTTT.

The chain employs TRBV30 and TRBJ2-1; 12 nucleotides match TRBD2. J lost 6 bases, V lost 3 bases, and 6 bases had no gene match. The CDR3 has 15 amino acids. Germline V gene lookup returns CDR1 GTSNPN and CDR2 SVGIG (reference sequence). The CDR3 DNA reads as TGTGCCTGGAGGCGACTAGCGGGGGTCGGCAATGAGCAGTTCTTC. It translates to CAWRRLAGVGNEQFF.

This chain connects TRBV5-1 to TRBJ1-1; 7 bases line up with TRBD1. With V trimmed by 7 bases and J by 4 bases, 13 bases remained unmatched. From germline, CDR1 is SGHRS and CDR2 YFSETQ. The CDR3 contains 15 residues. CDR3 nucleotide sequence: TGCGCCAGCCGACTATACGACAGGGTTGGCACTGAAGCTTTCTTT. It yields the protein CASRLYDRVGTEAFF.

This clone occurred once. Relative to the germline gene, one junction end is altered; a read error may explain this. The genes are TRBV4-2 and TRBJ2-2; 11 bases agree with TRBD2. This CDR3 spans 17 amino acids. Germline-derived CDR1 and CDR2 are LGHNA and YNFKEQ. The CDR3, as DNA: TGTGCCAGCAGCCAAGAGGGACTAGCGGAGAACACCGGGGAGCCGTTTTTT. It translates to CASSQEGLAENTGEPFF.

This sequence joins TRBV7-3 and TRBJ2-3; 9 nucleotides align to TRBD2. V gave up 4 bases and J gave up 4 bases; unmatched junction bases: 3. The CDR3 extends over 14 amino acids. Germline-derived CDR1 and CDR2 are SGHTA and FQGTGA. The DNA for the CDR3 is TGTGCCAGCAGCTCGGGGACTAGCCCAGATACGCAGTATTTT. As protein: CASSSGTSPDTQYF.

In its sample, this clone was seen a few times. The chain is built from TRBV4-3 and TRBJ1-3, with 8 bases identical to TRBD1. The CDR3 sequence is 15 residues long. J lost 7 bases, V lost 0 bases, and 5 bases had no gene match. Per the germline V gene, CDR1 is LGHNA and CDR2 is YSLEER. CDR3 DNA: TGCGCCAGCAGCCAAGAAGGGGGACAGGCTAACACCATATATTTT. It yields the protein CASSQEGGQANTIYF.

The V gene is TRBV4-3, the J gene TRBJ1-2, with TRBD1 identical over 8 bases. V trimming: 4 bases; J trimming: 8 bases; junction bases outside the gene matches: 6. CDR1 and CDR2 (germline): LGHNA, YSLEER. The CDR3 is 13 residues long. In nucleotides, the CDR3 is TGCGCCAGCAGCCTACAGGGGGGATACGGCTACACCTTC. This translates into CASSLQGGYGYTF.

This chain uses TRBV18 with TRBJ2-2, with 7 nucleotides matching TRBD2. The CDR3 covers 15 residues. Germline CDR1 reads KGHSH; CDR2 reads LQKENI. The ends lost 3 bases at V and 4 bases at J; junction bases unmatched: 5. The CDR3 is CASSPGLAGTGELFF. CDR3 DNA sequence: TGTGCCAGCTCACCCGGGTTAGCGGGCACCGGGGAGCTGTTTTTT. Using reference TRBV18 and TRBJ2-2 for the parts outside the CDR3, the full variable domain is NAGVMQNPRHLVRRRGQEARLRCSPMKGHSHVYWYRQLPEEGLKFMVYLQKENIIDESGMPKERFSAEFPKEGPSILRIQQVVRGDSAAYFCASSPGLAGTGELFFGEGSRLTVL.

The V call is TRBV5-1, the J call TRBJ1-6; no clear D. Per the germline V gene, CDR1 is SGHRS and CDR2 is YFSETQ. Between the trimmed V and J ends, which lost 5 bases and 6 bases, there was a span of 9 bases. The CDR3 contains 13 residues. The CDR3 nucleotides read TGCGCCAGCAGTTCAACAGCTAATTCACCCCTCCACTTT. It translates to CASSSTANSPLHF.

This clone was observed a few times. The V and J genes are TRBV5-6 and TRBJ1-1; no clear D gene. The CDR3 runs 14 residues. V was cut by 1 base and J by 11 bases, with 18 bases left in between. Germline V CDR1 and CDR2: SGHDT, YYEEEE. CDR3 DNA sequence: TGTGCCAGCAGCTTGTTCAACGCGGCGGGAATCGCTTTCTTT. It specifies CASSLFNAAGIAFF.

Regarding this clone: The conserved phenylalanine or tryptophan is not found at the CDR3 terminus, so this likely reflects a read error. This rearrangement joins TRBV7-3 to TRBJ1-1, with unresolved D. The CDR3 contains 15 residues. Trimming cost V 4 bases and J 5 bases, with 17 bases left between them. Germline CDR1 reads SGHTA; CDR2 reads FQGTGA. The DNA of the CDR3 is TGTGCCAGCAGCTGGGCCCCGAATCCCGGGACTGAAGCTTTCGTT. It yields the protein CASSWAPNPGTEAFV.

V usage is TRBV18 and J usage is TRBJ1-5; 11 bases line up with TRBD1. V shed 5 bases and J 4 bases; nucleotides not matched to a gene: 4. The CDR3 runs to 15 residues. Germline assignment: CDR1 KGHSH and CDR2 LQKENI. The chain's CDR3 is CASSAGTGGNQPQHF. The CDR3 nucleotides read TGTGCCAGCTCAGCCGGGACAGGGGGGAATCAGCCCCAGCATTTT.

The CDR3 region has the DNA TGTGCCAGCAGCCTTAAAGAGACCCAGTACTTC. This encodes CASSLKETQYF. The V gene is TRBV7-3, the J gene TRBJ2-5; D not certain. CDR3 size: 11 residues. The germline gives CDR1 SGHTA, CDR2 FQGTGA. V was shortened by 5 bases and J by 3 bases, with 4 bases between the two germline ends.

Regarding this clone: The junction departs from germline at one end; a sequencing error may be responsible. The chain combines TRBV7-3 with TRBJ2-7; 8 bases line up with TRBD1. The CDR3 contains 14 residues. CDR1 is SGHTA, CDR2 FQGTGA, per germline. This chain's CDR3 is CSSSPTGASYEQYF. CDR3 sequence (DNA): TGTTCCAGCAGCCCGACAGGGGCATCCTACGAGCAGTACTTC.

The rearrangement joins TRBV6-1 to TRBJ1-6; 7 bases align to TRBD1. The J segment lost 3 bases and the V segment lost 3 bases, leaving 5 bases of the junction unmatched. The CDR3 has 16 amino acids. Per the germline V gene, CDR1 is MNHNS and CDR2 is SASEGT. The CDR3 reads CASSELGQVYNSPLHF. Written as DNA, the CDR3 is TGTGCCAGCAGTGAGCTTGGACAGGTCTATAATTCACCCCTCCACTTT.

The chain has TRBV30 and TRBJ2-5; D is unclear. Germline V gives CDR1 GTSNPN, CDR2 SVGIG (reference sequence). V was clipped by 0 bases and J by 2 bases, with 7 bases between them. The CDR3 sequence is 13 residues long. CDR3: CAWSVQSQETQYF. In DNA, the CDR3 is TGTGCCTGGAGTGTACAGAGTCAAGAGACCCAGTACTTC.

This sequence joins TRBV5-1 and TRBJ1-4; TRBD1 might be the D (5 bases). Deletions cut 3 bases from V and 4 bases from J, with 16 bases between. Germline assignment: CDR1 SGHRS and CDR2 YFSETQ. The CDR3 has 16 amino acids. CDR3 bases: TGCGCCAGCAGCTCGAGACCCGGACATAATAATGAAAAACTGTTTTTT. Translation gives CASSSRPGHNNEKLFF.

The chain couples TRBV7-9 to TRBJ1-4; 7 bases agree with TRBD1. CDR3 length: 13 residues. Trimming cost V 5 bases and J 7 bases; bases outside gene matches: 4. The V gene's germline CDR1 is SEHNR and CDR2 FQNEAQ (reference sequence). The CDR3 DNA is TGTGCCAGCAGCCAAGGGGGCGGTGAAAAACTGTTTTTT. As protein: CASSQGGGEKLFF. Supplemented by reference TRBV7-9 and TRBJ1-4, the full variable domain reads DTGVSQNPRHKITKRGQNVTFRCDPISEHNRLYWYRQTLGQGPEFLTYFQNEAQLEKSRLLSDRFSAERPKGSFSTLEIQRTEQGDSAMYLCASSQGGGEKLFFGSGTQLSVL.

This rearrangement joins TRBV18 to TRBJ2-5; D perhaps matches TRBD2 (5 bases). CDR3 size: 15 residues. Germline loops: CDR1 KGHSH, CDR2 LQKENI. V dropped 6 bases and J dropped 0 bases, with 14 bases sitting between them. CDR3 residues: CASSPRRTDQETQYF. For the CDR3, the DNA is TGTGCCAGCTCCCCTCGGCGGACTGACCAAGAGACCCAGTACTTC.

Points on this clone: The sample has other DNA sequences that encode this CDR3 too. V gene TRBV10-3 combines with J gene TRBJ2-7; 12 bases line up with TRBD2. V gave up 4 bases and J gave up 2 bases; unmatched junction bases: 0. This CDR3 region has 14 residues. CDR1 ENHRY and CDR2 SYGVKD come from the germline V gene. CDR3 protein: CAISGTSGAYEQYF. The CDR3 DNA sequence: TGTGCCATCAGTGGGACTAGCGGGGCCTACGAGCAGTACTTC.

The rearrangement uses TRBV5-5 and TRBJ1-4, with 9 bases lining up with TRBD1. Germline V gene data show CDR1 as SGHKS and CDR2 as YYEKEE (reference sequence). The CDR3 runs 16 residues. V was pared by 1 base and J by 4 bases, with 5 bases of the junction left unmatched. The CDR3 bases are TGTGCCAGCAGCTTGCAACAGGGGGCGTTTAATGAAAAACTGTTTTTT. Encoded protein: CASSLQQGAFNEKLFF.

This clone was detected only a few times. The chain joins TRBV7-9 to TRBJ2-2; 7 bases agree with TRBD1. Unmatched junction bases numbered 14, after V lost 4 bases and J lost 3 bases. CDR3 length: 18 amino acids. Germline assignment: CDR1 SEHNR and CDR2 FQNEAQ (reference sequence). In nucleotides, the CDR3 is TGTGCCAGCAGCTCCCCGCTTCGAGACAGGGAGCACACCGGGGAGCTGTTTTTT. Translation: CASSSPLRDREHTGELFF.